Below are 2 T cell receptor beta chains sequenced from a single sample in a study of cytomegalovirus exposure and HLA in healthy donors. In the PCR, 60 Vbeta and 13 Jbeta primers were used. Profiling relied on immunoSEQ multiplex PCR, and the TCRdb table lists in-frame clones only, not all of them. Of around 150,000 clones listed, 81% were seen once; the top ten hold roughly 13%. Source material: PBMCs. The receptor source for this set is a woman aged 50 to 60 in good health and CMV-seronegative.

This chain links TRBV15 with TRBJ1-3; unclear D gene. CDR3 length equals 15 residues. V lost 3 bases, J lost 2 bases, and 11 bases lay in between. The germline CDR1 and CDR2 sequences are LNHNV and YYDKDF (reference sequence). The CDR3 spells CATSRLGVAGNTIYF. DNA of the CDR3: TGTGCCACCAGCAGGCTGGGAGTCGCTGGAAACACCATATATTTT. Full variable domain (rest looked up from reference TRBV15 and TRBJ1-3): DAMVIQNPRYQVTQFGKPVTLSCSQTLNHNVMYWYQQKSSQAPKLLFHYYDKDFNNEADTPDNFQSRRPNTSFCFLDIRSPGLGDTAMYLCATSRLGVAGNTIYFGEGSWLTVV.

The V gene is TRBV14, the J gene TRBJ2-1, with D perhaps matching TRBD2 (6 bases). Trimming removed 0 bases at V and 12 bases at J, with 15 bases between. The germline V gene has CDR1 SGHDN and CDR2 FVKESK. CDR3 length equals 14 residues. The CDR3 is CASSQEGLLAMQFF. CDR3 nucleotide sequence: TGTGCCAGCAGCCAAGAGGGGCTACTAGCAATGCAGTTCTTC.